This T cell receptor beta chain emerged from a study of T cells in women clearing cervical HPV infection. V gave up 5 bases and J gave up 2 bases; unmatched junction bases: 5. This CDR3 has 15 amino acids. Germline V lookup: CDR1 MDHEN, CDR2 SYDVKM. The assay was immunoSEQ multiplex PCR, and TCRdb's table has in-frame clones only and misses some. This repertoire includes about 48,000 clones. Worth noting for this clone: The observed sequence ends 3 residues before the CDR3 terminus, with the missing tail filled in from the germline J gene.

This clonotype was obtained from a woman between 18 and 70 years old with a cervical HPV16 infection that either progressed to CIN3+ or cleared (not recorded which). The chain uses TRBV28 and TRBJ2-1, with 8 bases lining up with TRBD2. The material sequenced was blood buffy coat. Incomplete CDR3 DNA: TGTGCCAGCAGTGGACTAGCTGGGGCCTACAATGAG. Its protein is CASSGLAGAYNE. The full CDR3 protein is CASSGLAGAYNEQFF.